A selection of T cell receptor beta chains follows, all from one sample in a study of T-cell memory formation after mild COVID-19. In TCRdb, the 5' RACE reads were re-called with MiXCR into one record per CDR3 protein. Among more than 75,000 distinct CDR3 sequences listed, 20% to 30% were seen once. Source material: PBMCs or a T cell subset sorted from them (not recorded which). The receptors originated from a man between 18 and 35 years old who had mild COVID-19 (a few samples of this study predate the infection). Cell type and time point are not known. The CDR3 runs from the conserved cysteine through the conserved F or W.

v_gene	j_gene	CDR3aa
TRBV7-9	TRBJ2-6	CASSSSTSGANVLTF
TRBV30	TRBJ2-7	CAWMSGYEQYF
TRBV20-1	TRBJ2-3	CSVSDLTRSVTDTQYF
TRBV5-1	TRBJ2-3	CASSLERVTDTQYF
TRBV3-1	TRBJ1-2	CASSQAVGTYGYTF
TRBV7-2	TRBJ2-1	CASSPEAGFYNEQFF
TRBV7-3	TRBJ1-1	CASSAAGTANPEAFF
TRBV4-3	TRBJ2-2	CASSQDLAGLNTGELFF
TRBV4-3	TRBJ2-3	CASSRGGMEDTQYF
TRBV4-3	TRBJ2-2	CASSVGTGEGELFF
TRBV7-6	TRBJ2-7	CASSLAPGLPGQTYEQYF
TRBV23-1	TRBJ1-6	CASSHGDSPLHF
TRBV5-1	TRBJ1-1	CASSSGSWGSSEAFF
TRBV7-8	TRBJ1-2	CASSLASQGNGYTF
TRBV5-5	TRBJ2-1	CASSNDMGYNEQFF
TRBV7-9	TRBJ2-1	CASSSTSGGVDNEQFF
TRBV4-2	TRBJ2-3	CASSPQWGRFETDTQYF
TRBV4-1	TRBJ1-2	CASSQGTPYGYTF
TRBV30	TRBJ2-3	CAWSSELAGGRDTQYF
TRBV12-3/TRBV12-4	TRBJ2-7	CASSNDLGRAPYEQYF
TRBV5-1	TRBJ1-2	CASSKPTGGTANYGYTF
TRBV6-2/TRBV6-3	TRBJ2-7	CASTMAGEQYF
TRBV7-3	TRBJ2-2	CASSPTGAGTGELFF
TRBV7-8	TRBJ2-2	CASSPTTEPSPGELFF
TRBV5-4	TRBJ2-3	CASSLGTSPGDTQYF
TRBV7-9	TRBJ1-2	CASSDRDRAVTYGYTF
TRBV12-3/TRBV12-4	TRBJ1-2	CASSLGYGYTF
TRBV9	TRBJ2-5	CASSTRQQETQYF
TRBV7-3	TRBJ2-1	CASSSYGSSYNEQFF
TRBV19	TRBJ1-5	CATRGQLENQPQHF
TRBV20-1	TRBJ2-7	CSARVPGVAREQYF
TRBV5-1	TRBJ2-1	CASSWGIDEQFF
TRBV6-5	TRBJ2-5	CASSGGETQYF
TRBV7-2	TRBJ2-5	CASSFGETGQETQYF
TRBV20-1	TRBJ1-3	CSARSSSGNTIYF
TRBV27	TRBJ2-2	CASSLTSGGTGELFF
TRBV27	TRBJ2-1	CASSGRAGLPYNEQFF
TRBV4-3	TRBJ1-2	CASSHPGDIGYTF
TRBV6-5	TRBJ2-2	CASSSAQGASGELFF
TRBV11-2	TRBJ2-5	CASSLPGQETQYF
TRBV7-9	TRBJ2-1	CASSYPGTSYNEQFF
TRBV7-9	TRBJ2-2	CASSFLSGGAAGELFF
TRBV29-1	TRBJ1-1	CSVGKGGTEAFF
TRBV6-5	TRBJ2-1	CASSPQTGSPEQFF
TRBV20-1	TRBJ1-1	CSASPNRKVAFF
TRBV6-2/TRBV6-3	TRBJ2-2	CASSGQLEYTGELFF
TRBV5-6	TRBJ1-1	CASTGLNTEAFF
TRBV7-9	TRBJ2-1	CASSSQRGHNEQFF
TRBV10-3	TRBJ1-2	CAISESTVQALSYGYTF
TRBV7-9	TRBJ1-1	CASSSQGAPTEAFF
TRBV9	TRBJ2-7	CASSVGGTPTYEQYF
TRBV5-1	TRBJ1-1	CASSGGQGIDTEAFF
TRBV29-1	TRBJ2-5	CGVFRLGRTQETQYF
TRBV12-3/TRBV12-4	TRBJ1-4	CASSLGSGGHEKLFF
TRBV13	TRBJ2-7	CASSLAGTEGEQYF
TRBV12-3/TRBV12-4	TRBJ1-1	CASSSLVNTEAFF
TRBV7-6	TRBJ1-1	CASSLITGKNTEAFF
TRBV7-9	TRBJ1-2	CASSSVDRRPYGYTF
TRBV20-1	TRBJ1-1	CSARDPPGLNTEAFF